This T cell receptor (beta chain) comes out of a study of blood T cell repertoires in COVID-19. At the level of the study: From the United States, Italy and Spain came samples of acute and convalescent COVID-19. Sources were T cells, B-cell-depleted T cells, or PBMCs; the material itself was cDNA or gDNA.

In the study's own analysis: Scientists estimated how many nucleated cells there were by amplifying reference gene primers. The assay was immunoSEQ multiplex PCR, and TCRdb's table has in-frame clones only and misses some. V and J calls and clone size come straight from that table; D and trimming were deduced from the DNA. The sample contains about 240,000 clones, 70% to 90% of which appear only once. This CDR3 region has 15 residues. Germline V lookup: CDR1 MGHDK, CDR2 SYGVNS. The ends were cut back, 2 bases at V and 6 bases at J, with 16 bases in the middle. Participants' reported clinical history set cohort assignment.

This TCR was sampled from a woman aged 40 to 50 with acute COVID-19. The chain carries TRBV25-1 and TRBJ1-1; the D gene is possibly TRBD1 (5 bases). Sequencing was carried out using PBMCs or T cells enriched from blood (not recorded which). Here the CDR3 DNA reads TGTGCCAGCAGTGAAGGAGGGGCCGCGTACCCTGAAGCTTTCTTT. It yields the protein CASSEGGAAYPEAFF.